The rows below give T cell receptor beta chains drawn from one sample of a study of OX40 agonist ivuxolimab in advanced cancers. Only in-frame clones appear in the TCRdb table, and some are missing; sequencing was by immunoSEQ multiplex PCR. The table includes 77,000 or so clones, around 93% detected once. Sequencing used CD4+ or CD8+ T cells sorted from blood, obtained in a trial of the OX40 agonist ivuxolimab. All receptors come from an adult with an advanced solid tumor such as melanoma, head and neck, liver or kidney cancer. CDR3s include the opening cysteine and the closing phenylalanine or tryptophan. Fields, in order: CDR3 DNA, CDR3 protein, clone size, D gene, V gene, J gene. The D gene is left open where the match is weak. Clone size is given for some rows only: seen once, a few or many times, or a class if the clone is expanded.

cdr3_nt: TGTGCCAGCAGCTCCGGGACCTTTGGCGGGGAGCTGTTTTTT
cdr3_aa: CASSSGTFGGELFF
clone_size: once
d_call: NA
v_call: TRBV7-3
j_call: TRBJ2-2

cdr3_nt: TGCGCCAGCAGCCCAGCCTCGGGGAGGGAGGGCACTGAAGCTTTCTTT
cdr3_aa: CASSPASGREGTEAFF
clone_size: NA
d_call: NA
v_call: TRBV5-1
j_call: TRBJ1-1

cdr3_nt: TGTGCCAGCAGCCCACGACTAGCTGCCCACGAGCAGTACTTC
cdr3_aa: CASSPRLAAHEQYF
clone_size: NA
d_call: TRBD2
v_call: TRBV7-2
j_call: TRBJ2-7

cdr3_nt: TGTGCCAGCAGCCAAGATACTAGCACAGATACGCAGTATTTT
cdr3_aa: CASSQDTSTDTQYF
clone_size: NA
d_call: NA
v_call: TRBV4-2
j_call: TRBJ2-3

cdr3_nt: TGTGCCAGCAGTTTATGGGGGACAGGGGAGAACACCGGGGAGCTGTTTTTT
cdr3_aa: CASSLWGTGENTGELFF
clone_size: NA
d_call: TRBD1
v_call: TRBV28
j_call: TRBJ2-2

cdr3_nt: TGTGCCAGCAGCTTAGTAGGCAGGAGCACTGAAGCTTTCTTT
cdr3_aa: CASSLVGRSTEAFF
clone_size: NA
d_call: NA
v_call: TRBV7-2
j_call: TRBJ1-1

cdr3_nt: TGCGCCAGCAGCTTGATGTCAGAGAACACTGAAGCTTTCTTT
cdr3_aa: CASSLMSENTEAFF
clone_size: NA
d_call: NA
v_call: TRBV5-1
j_call: TRBJ1-1

cdr3_nt: TGTGCCAGCAGTAGACCGGGACAGGGGATATACGAGCAGTACTTC
cdr3_aa: CASSRPGQGIYEQYF
clone_size: NA
d_call: TRBD1
v_call: TRBV27
j_call: TRBJ2-7

cdr3_nt: TGTGCCAGCAGCAGACGTAGACCCTACCCGGGCTACACCTTC
cdr3_aa: CASSRRRPYPGYTF
clone_size: once
d_call: NA
v_call: TRBV6-6
j_call: TRBJ1-2

cdr3_nt: TGTGCCAGCAGAGATCACAGGGGGCAAGGAACTGAAGCTTTCTTT
cdr3_aa: CASRDHRGQGTEAFF
clone_size: few
d_call: TRBD1
v_call: TRBV2
j_call: TRBJ1-1

cdr3_nt: TGTGCCAGCAGCCCGCAGGGGTCCCGCACTGAAGCTTTCTTT
cdr3_aa: CASSPQGSRTEAFF
clone_size: once
d_call: NA
v_call: TRBV6-5
j_call: TRBJ1-1

cdr3_nt: TGTGCCAGCAGCTTCCCAGATAATTCACCCCTCCACTTT
cdr3_aa: CASSFPDNSPLHF
clone_size: NA
d_call: NA
v_call: TRBV7-9
j_call: TRBJ1-6

cdr3_nt: TGTGCCAGCAGTCCAGCGGGGAACCCCTACGAGCAGTACTTC
cdr3_aa: CASSPAGNPYEQYF
clone_size: NA
d_call: TRBD2
v_call: TRBV7-2
j_call: TRBJ2-7

cdr3_nt: TGTGCCAGCAGCTTAGATTGGGGACCGACTAGCGGGCTGACAGATACGCAGTATTTT
cdr3_aa: CASSLDWGPTSGLTDTQYF
clone_size: NA
d_call: TRBD2
v_call: TRBV11-3
j_call: TRBJ2-3

cdr3_nt: TGTGCCAGCAGCTCCGGGACTTATCCGTACGAGCAGTACTTC
cdr3_aa: CASSSGTYPYEQYF
clone_size: NA
d_call: NA
v_call: TRBV11-3
j_call: TRBJ2-7